The source of this TCR beta chain is a study of identical twins. General study findings and limits: In cord blood, abundant beta clonotypes had fewer insertions; memory showed no trend.

The CDR3 is 14 residues long. The V end was cut by 2 bases, the J end by 3 bases, with 12 bases between. The germline gives CDR1 GTSNPN, CDR2 SVGIG (reference sequence). Points on this clonotype: Its specificity is unknown.

TCRdb itself ran the 5' RACE reads through MiXCR, one entry per CDR3 protein. The sample yields 650,000 to 800,000 distinct CDR3 sequences, 8.5% to 9% seen once. These sequences were also reported in another study, on yellow fever vaccine responses in identical twins.

This TCR came from a woman aged 18-29 years in good health. J is TRBJ2-3 and V is TRBV30; D possibly corresponds to TRBD2 (6 bases). What was sequenced was PBMCs. The CDR3: CAWSSSLATDTQYF. The CDR3 nucleotides are TGTGCCTGGAGTTCTTCTCTAGCGACAGATACGCAGTATTTT.